A single sample gave rise to the 9 T cell receptor beta chains below, sequenced in a study of Ad26.COV2.S vaccination and SARS-CoV-2 variants. The method was immunoSEQ multiplex PCR; TCRdb's version includes in-frame clones alone and lacks a portion of them. The table lists hundreds of thousands of clones, around nine tenths of them singletons. The treatment is: around 19 received Ad26.COV2.S at low or high dose, single or two shots; about five received placebo; per-sample allocation not given. The samples were gathered on day 63 after the first injection of vaccine or placebo. Sequenced material: peripheral blood, taken in a trial of Ad26.COV2.S vaccine versus placebo. The source of these receptors is a person aged 18 to 65 who received the Ad26.COV2.S COVID-19 vaccine or a placebo.

V and J are TRBV10-3 and TRBJ2-3, with D perhaps matching TRBD1 (6 bases). Germline CDR1 reads ENHRY; CDR2 reads SYGVKD. This CDR3 comprises 16 residues. V shed 3 bases and J shed 0 bases, with 13 bases lying between them. Written as DNA, the CDR3 is TGTGCCATCAGTGACTTGGACAGACGTAGCACAGATACGCAGTATTTT. It specifies CAISDLDRRSTDTQYF.

The CDR3 here is CASIPRDRGIQNTEAFF. The CDR3 bases are TGTGCCAGCATCCCCCGGGACAGGGGCATCCAGAACACTGAAGCTTTCTTT. The genes are TRBV28 and TRBJ1-1; TRBD1 matches 10 bases. V shed 7 bases, J shed 1 base, and the junction held 12 bases outside the gene matches. Per germline, CDR1 MDHEN and CDR2 SYDVKM. The CDR3 extends over 17 amino acids.

A single count supports this clone. The chain has TRBV5-5 and TRBJ1-2; D not certain. V lost 2 bases and J lost 5, with 16 bases in between. The germline V gene has CDR1 SGHKS and CDR2 YYEKEE (reference sequence). The CDR3 spans 15 residues. CDR3 sequence reads: CASSFRPDSEYGYTF. As DNA, the CDR3 is TGTGCCAGCAGCTTCCGACCGGACTCGGAATATGGCTACACCTTC.

Notes on this clone: Other DNA sequences from this sample encode an identical CDR3 as well. The V and J genes are TRBV6-1 and TRBJ1-1; D gene ambiguous. The CDR3 is 13 residues long. Germline V gene data show CDR1 as MNHNS and CDR2 as SASEGT. V dropped 0 bases and J dropped 1 base, with 3 bases sitting between them. Here the CDR3 DNA reads TGTGCCAGCAGTGAAGCAAGGAACACTGAAGCTTTCTTT. As protein: CASSEARNTEAFF.

This chain connects TRBV9 to TRBJ1-1; D is perhaps TRBD1 (5 bases). CDR3 length: 16 amino acids. CDR1 SGDLS and CDR2 YYNGEE come from the germline V gene. Trimming cost V 0 bases and J 0 bases, with 12 bases left between them. The CDR3 loop reads CASSVDGGSVNTEAFF. The DNA of the CDR3 is TGTGCCAGCAGCGTAGACGGGGGTTCTGTGAACACTGAAGCTTTCTTT.

This clone is a singleton in its sample. The chain is built from TRBV4-1 and TRBJ2-2; D is possibly TRBD1 (5 bases). This CDR3 spans 12 amino acids. V was cut by 6 bases and J by 4 bases, with 6 bases left in between. Germline CDR1 is MGHRA and CDR2 is YSYEKL. The CDR3 protein is CASRDTTGELFF. The CDR3 coding sequence is TGCGCCAGCAGGGACACCACCGGGGAGCTGTTTTTT.

The J gene is TRBJ2-5, the V gene TRBV5-1; TRBD2 agrees at 10 bases. The ends lost 3 bases at V and 4 bases at J; junction bases unmatched: 6. The germline gives CDR1 SGHRS, CDR2 YFSETQ. There are 15 residues in the CDR3. This CDR3 is CASSSSGGAAETQYF. DNA of the CDR3: TGCGCCAGCAGCTCAAGCGGGGGGGCGGCAGAGACCCAGTACTTC.

This rearrangement joins TRBV5-1 to TRBJ2-3; 7 bases line up with TRBD1. The ends lost 4 bases at V and 6 bases at J; junction bases unmatched: 8. The CDR3 length is 14 residues. Germline CDR1 is SGHRS and CDR2 is YFSETQ. CDR3 loop: CASSGLTGLDTQYF. The DNA of the CDR3 is TGCGCCAGCAGCGGCTTGACAGGGTTGGATACGCAGTATTTT.

The chain combines TRBV6-5 with TRBJ2-7, with a weak D call TRBD1 (6 bases). Trimming took off 11 bases at V and 3 bases at J, with 14 bases between the two ends. The CDR3 loop spans 12 amino acids. Germline CDR1 reads MNHEY; CDR2 reads SVGAGI. This CDR3 reads CAGQGTHYEQYF. In nucleotides, the CDR3 is TGTGCCGGGCAGGGGACCCACTACGAGCAGTACTTC.